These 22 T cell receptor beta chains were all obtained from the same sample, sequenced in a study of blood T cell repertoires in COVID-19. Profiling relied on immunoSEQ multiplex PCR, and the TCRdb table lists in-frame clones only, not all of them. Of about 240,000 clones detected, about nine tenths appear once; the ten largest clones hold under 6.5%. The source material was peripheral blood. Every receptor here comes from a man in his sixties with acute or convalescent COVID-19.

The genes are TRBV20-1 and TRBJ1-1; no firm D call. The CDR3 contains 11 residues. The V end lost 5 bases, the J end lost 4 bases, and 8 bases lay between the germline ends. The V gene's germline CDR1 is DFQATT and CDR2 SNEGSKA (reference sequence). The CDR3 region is CSALYSTEAFF. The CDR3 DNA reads TGCAGTGCTCTATATAGCACTGAAGCTTTCTTT.

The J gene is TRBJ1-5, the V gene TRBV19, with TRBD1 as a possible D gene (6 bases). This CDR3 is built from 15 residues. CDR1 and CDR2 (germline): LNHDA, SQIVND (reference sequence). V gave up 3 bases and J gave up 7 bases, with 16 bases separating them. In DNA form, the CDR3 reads TGTGCCAGTAGTATGATGGTGCAGGGGTGGCAGCCCCAGCATTTT. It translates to CASSMMVQGWQPQHF. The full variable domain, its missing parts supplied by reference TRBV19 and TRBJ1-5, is DGGITQSPKYLFRKEGQNVTLSCEQNLNHDAMYWYRQDPGQGLRLIYYSQIVNDFQKGDIAEGYSVSREKKESFPLTVTSAQKNPTAFYLCASSMMVQGWQPQHFGDGTRLSIL.

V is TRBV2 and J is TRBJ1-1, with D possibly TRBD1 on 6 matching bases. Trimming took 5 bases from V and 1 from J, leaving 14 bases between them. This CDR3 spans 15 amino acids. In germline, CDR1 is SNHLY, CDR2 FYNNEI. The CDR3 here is CASSRDTGENTEAFF. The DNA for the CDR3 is TGTGCCAGCAGTAGGGACACGGGCGAGAACACTGAAGCTTTCTTT.

The CDR3 spells CASSLGLLNSPLHF. CDR3 sequence (DNA): TGTGCCAGCAGCCTGGGACTCCTCAATTCACCCCTCCACTTT. This chain uses TRBV4-2 with TRBJ1-6; D may be TRBD1 (5 bases). V gave up 4 bases and J gave up 7 bases, with 11 bases separating them. This CDR3 region has 14 residues. From germline, CDR1 is LGHNA and CDR2 YNFKEQ.

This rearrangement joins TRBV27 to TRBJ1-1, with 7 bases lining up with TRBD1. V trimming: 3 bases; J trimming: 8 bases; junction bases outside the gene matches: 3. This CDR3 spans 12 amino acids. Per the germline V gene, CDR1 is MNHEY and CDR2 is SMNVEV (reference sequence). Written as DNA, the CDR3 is TGTGCCAGCAGTTTCCCAGGGGGAGAAGCTTTCTTT. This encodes CASSFPGGEAFF.

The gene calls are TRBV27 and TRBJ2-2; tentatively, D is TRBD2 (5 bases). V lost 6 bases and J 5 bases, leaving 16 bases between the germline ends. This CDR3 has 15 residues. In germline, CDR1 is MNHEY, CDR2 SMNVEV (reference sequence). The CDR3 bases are TGTGCCAGCAGCCTTTTGAGGGTCGGGACCGGGGAGCTGTTTTTT. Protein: CASSLLRVGTGELFF.

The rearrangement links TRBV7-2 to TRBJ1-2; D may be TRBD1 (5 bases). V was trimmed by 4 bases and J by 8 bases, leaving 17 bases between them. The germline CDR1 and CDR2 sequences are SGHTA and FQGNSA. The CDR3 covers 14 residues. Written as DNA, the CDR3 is TGTGCCAGCAGCTGGGGCGGGGGAGGAGAGGGCTACACCTTC. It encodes CASSWGGGGEGYTF.

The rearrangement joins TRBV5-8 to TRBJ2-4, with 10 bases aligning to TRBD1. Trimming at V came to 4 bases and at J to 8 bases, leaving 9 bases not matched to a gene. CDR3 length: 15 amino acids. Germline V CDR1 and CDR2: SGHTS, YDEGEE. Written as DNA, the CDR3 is TGTGCCAGCAGCCTGACCGGGACAGGGGATTACATTCAGTACTTC. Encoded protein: CASSLTGTGDYIQYF.

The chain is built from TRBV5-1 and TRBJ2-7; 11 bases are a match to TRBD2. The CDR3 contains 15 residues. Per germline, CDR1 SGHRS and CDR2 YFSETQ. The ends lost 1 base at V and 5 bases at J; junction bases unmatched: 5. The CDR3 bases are TGCGCCAGCAGCTTGTTGACTAGCGGGAAGAACGAGCAGTACTTC. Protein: CASSLLTSGKNEQYF.

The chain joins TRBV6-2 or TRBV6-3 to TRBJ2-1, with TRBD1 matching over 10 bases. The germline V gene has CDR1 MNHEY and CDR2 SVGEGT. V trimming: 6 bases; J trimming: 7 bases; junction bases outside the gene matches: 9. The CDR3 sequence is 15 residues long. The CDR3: CASSLLGQGKNEQFF. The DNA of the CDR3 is TGTGCCAGCAGCCTCCTGGGACAGGGGAAGAATGAGCAGTTCTTC.

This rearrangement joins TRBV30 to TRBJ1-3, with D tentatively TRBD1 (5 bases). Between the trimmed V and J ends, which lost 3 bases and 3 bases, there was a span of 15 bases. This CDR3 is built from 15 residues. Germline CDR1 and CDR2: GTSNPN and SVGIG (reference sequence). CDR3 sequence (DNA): TGTGCCTGGAGCCAGACGACAGTCTTTGGAAACACCATATATTTT. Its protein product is CAWSQTTVFGNTIYF.

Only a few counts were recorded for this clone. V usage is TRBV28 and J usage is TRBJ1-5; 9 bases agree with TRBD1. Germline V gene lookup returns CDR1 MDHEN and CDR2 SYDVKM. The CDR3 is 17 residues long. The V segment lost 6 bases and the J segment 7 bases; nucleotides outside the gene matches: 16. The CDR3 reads CASSHLRGTGRGQPQHF. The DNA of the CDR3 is TGTGCCAGCAGCCATCTAAGGGGGACAGGGAGAGGGCAGCCCCAGCATTTT.

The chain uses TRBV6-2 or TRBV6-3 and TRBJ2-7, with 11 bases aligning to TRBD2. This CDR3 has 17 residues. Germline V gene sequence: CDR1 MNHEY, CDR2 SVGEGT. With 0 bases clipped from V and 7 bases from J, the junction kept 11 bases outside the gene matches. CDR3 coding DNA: TGTGCCAGCAGTTACTCGACCACTAGCGGGAGCCTCGGAGAGCAGTACTTC. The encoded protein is CASSYSTTSGSLGEQYF.

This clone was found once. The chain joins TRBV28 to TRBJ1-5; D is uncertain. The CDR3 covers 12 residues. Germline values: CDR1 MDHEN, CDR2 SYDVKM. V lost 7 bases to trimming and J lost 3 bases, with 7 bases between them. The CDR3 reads CASNGVNQPQHF. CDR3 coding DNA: TGTGCCAGCAACGGTGTCAATCAGCCCCAGCATTTT. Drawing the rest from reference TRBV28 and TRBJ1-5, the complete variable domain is DVKVTQSSRYLVKRTGEKVFLECVQDMDHENMFWYRQDPGLGLRLIYFSYDVKMKEKGDIPEGYSVSREKKERFSLILESASTNQTSMYLCASNGVNQPQHFGDGTRLSIL.

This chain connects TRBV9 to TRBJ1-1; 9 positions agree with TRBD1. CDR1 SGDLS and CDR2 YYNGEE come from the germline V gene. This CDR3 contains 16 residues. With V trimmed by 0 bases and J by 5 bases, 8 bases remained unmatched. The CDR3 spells CASSVGADRGDTEAFF. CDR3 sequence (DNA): TGTGCCAGCAGCGTAGGGGCCGACAGGGGGGATACTGAAGCTTTCTTT. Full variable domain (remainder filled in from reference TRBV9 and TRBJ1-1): DSGVTQTPKHLITATGQRVTLRCSPRSGDLSVYWYQQSLDQGLQFLIQYYNGEERAKGNILERFSAQQFPDLHSELNLSSLELGDSALYFCASSVGADRGDTEAFFGQGTRLTVV.

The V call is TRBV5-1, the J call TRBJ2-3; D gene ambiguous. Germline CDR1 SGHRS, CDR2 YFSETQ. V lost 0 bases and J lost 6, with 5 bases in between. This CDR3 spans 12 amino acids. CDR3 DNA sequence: TGCGCCAGCAGCTTGGTTTCGGATACGCAGTATTTT. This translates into CASSLVSDTQYF.

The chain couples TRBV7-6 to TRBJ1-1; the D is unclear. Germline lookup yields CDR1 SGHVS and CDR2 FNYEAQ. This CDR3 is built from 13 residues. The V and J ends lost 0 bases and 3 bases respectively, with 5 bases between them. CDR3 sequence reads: CASSLAGDTEAFF. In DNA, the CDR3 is TGTGCCAGCAGCTTAGCGGGAGACACTGAAGCTTTCTTT.

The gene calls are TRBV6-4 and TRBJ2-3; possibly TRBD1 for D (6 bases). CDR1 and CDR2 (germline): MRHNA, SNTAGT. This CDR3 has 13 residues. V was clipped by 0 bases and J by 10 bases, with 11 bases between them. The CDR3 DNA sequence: TGTGCCAGCAGTGACTCACAGGGTGATCCGCAGTATTTT. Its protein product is CASSDSQGDPQYF.

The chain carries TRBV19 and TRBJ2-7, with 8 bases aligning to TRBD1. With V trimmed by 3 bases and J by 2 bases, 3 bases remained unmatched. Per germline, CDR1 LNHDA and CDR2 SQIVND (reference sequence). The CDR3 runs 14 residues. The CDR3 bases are TGTGCCAGTAGTATTGGGACAGGCCCCTACGAGCAGTACTTC. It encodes CASSIGTGPYEQYF. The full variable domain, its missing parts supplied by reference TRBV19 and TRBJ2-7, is DGGITQSPKYLFRKEGQNVTLSCEQNLNHDAMYWYRQDPGQGLRLIYYSQIVNDFQKGDIAEGYSVSREKKESFPLTVTSAQKNPTAFYLCASSIGTGPYEQYFGPGTRLTVT.

The CDR3 sequence is CASTGGGYNEQFF. Here the CDR3 DNA reads TGTGCCAGCACGGGGGGCGGGTACAATGAGCAGTTCTTC. This sequence joins TRBV12-3 or TRBV12-4 and TRBJ2-1, with TRBD2 as a possible D gene (7 bases). CDR3 length equals 13 residues. The V end was cut by 7 bases, the J end by 4 bases, with 11 bases between.

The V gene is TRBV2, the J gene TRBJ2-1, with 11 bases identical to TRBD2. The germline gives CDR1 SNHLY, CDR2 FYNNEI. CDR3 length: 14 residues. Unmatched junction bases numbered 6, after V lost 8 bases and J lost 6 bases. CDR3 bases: TGTGCCAGCGGGAGACTAGCGGGGATCAATGAGCAGTTCTTC. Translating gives CASGRLAGINEQFF.

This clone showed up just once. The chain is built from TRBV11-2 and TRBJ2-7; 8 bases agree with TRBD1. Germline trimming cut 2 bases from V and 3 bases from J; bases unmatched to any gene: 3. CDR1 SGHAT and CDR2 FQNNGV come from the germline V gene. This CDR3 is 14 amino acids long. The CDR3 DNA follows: TGTGCCAGCAGCTTATCCAGGGGGCTCTACGAGCAGTACTTC. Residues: CASSLSRGLYEQYF.